A single sample gave rise to the 28 T cell receptor beta chains below, sequenced in a study of blood T cell repertoires in COVID-19. The table came from immunoSEQ multiplex PCR; TCRdb's copy has only in-frame clones and leaves some out. The data contain 70,000 to 100,000 clones, approximately 78% of them seen just once; the ten biggest clones take up less than 9%. Sequencing was carried out using peripheral blood. The receptors derive from a man between 50 and 59 years old with active or convalescent COVID-19.

The chain links TRBV9 to TRBJ2-2; TRBD2 matches at 13 bases. This CDR3 is built from 17 residues. Germline CDR1 is SGDLS and CDR2 is YYNGEE. V shed 4 bases and J 6 bases; nucleotides not matched to a gene: 9. The CDR3 spells CASSLQTSGGAAGELFF. The CDR3 DNA sequence: TGTGCCAGCAGCCTCCAAACTAGCGGGGGGGCCGCCGGGGAGCTGTTTTTT.

The rearrangement links TRBV14 to TRBJ2-7, with 12 bases aligning to TRBD2. In germline, CDR1 is SGHDN, CDR2 FVKESK. V was clipped by 4 bases and J by 2 bases; unmatched bases: 3. This CDR3 contains 15 residues. The CDR3 nucleotides are TGTGCCAGCAGCCGGAGACTAGCGGGGGCCTACGAGCAGTACTTC. Residues: CASSRRLAGAYEQYF.

Concerning this clone itself: Compared with germline, one end of the junction differs, possibly owing to a read error. The rearrangement uses TRBV19 and TRBJ1-2; D unclear. Germline CDR1 reads LNHDA; CDR2 reads SQIVND (reference sequence). The CDR3 runs to 14 residues. CDR3 loop: CASSVEESLYGYTF. The CDR3 DNA follows: TGTGCCAGTAGTGTAGAGGAGTCCCTCTATGGCTACACCTTC.

J is TRBJ2-5 and V is TRBV19; 10 nucleotides align to TRBD1. Per germline, CDR1 LNHDA and CDR2 SQIVND (reference sequence). V shed 1 base, J shed 3 bases, and the junction held 2 bases outside the gene matches. The CDR3 covers 15 residues. The CDR3 spells CASSIGGTGEETQYF. The CDR3 bases are TGTGCCAGTAGTATAGGAGGGACAGGGGAAGAGACCCAGTACTTC.

This chain joins TRBV4-2 and TRBJ2-1; TRBD2 matches at 13 bases. This CDR3 has 16 residues. The V gene's germline CDR1 is LGHNA and CDR2 YNFKEQ. V trimming: 0 bases; J trimming: 10 bases; junction bases outside the gene matches: 6. The CDR3 nucleotides are TGTGCCAGCAGCCAAGAAGGGACTAGCGGGGCGGGGGAGCAGTTCTTC. It is translated as CASSQEGTSGAGEQFF.

The chain joins TRBV30 to TRBJ1-2; weak D call: TRBD1 (5 bases). The CDR3 has 13 residues. CDR1 and CDR2 (germline): GTSNPN, SVGIG (reference sequence). The V end lost 2 bases, the J end lost 6 bases, and 13 bases lay between the germline ends. The CDR3 sequence: CAWSPTGDHGYTF. CDR3 nucleotide sequence: TGTGCCTGGAGTCCAACAGGTGATCATGGCTACACCTTC.

The chain's CDR3 is CASRGWEGAAEQFF. Written as DNA, the CDR3 is TGTGCCAGCAGAGGATGGGAAGGGGCTGCTGAGCAGTTCTTC. This chain connects TRBV5-6 to TRBJ2-1; possibly TRBD1 for D (5 bases). Germline loops: CDR1 SGHDT, CDR2 YYEEEE. This CDR3 is built from 14 residues. V shed 5 bases and J shed 9 bases, with 18 bases lying between them. Drawing the rest from reference TRBV5-6 and TRBJ2-1, the complete variable domain is DAGVTQSPTHLIKTRGQQVTLRCSPKSGHDTVSWYQQALGQGPQFIFQYYEEEERQRGNFPDRFSGHQFPNYSSELNVNALLLGDSALYLCASRGWEGAAEQFFGPGTRLTVL.

This clone was picked up a small number of times. This sequence joins TRBV10-1 and TRBJ1-1; 7 bases map to TRBD1. With 4 bases clipped from V and 5 bases from J, the junction kept 7 bases outside the gene matches. This CDR3 comprises 14 residues. The germline V gene encodes CDR1 WNHNN and CDR2 SYGVQD (reference sequence). The CDR3 is CASSVGQAGTEAFF. The DNA for the CDR3 is TGCGCCAGCAGTGTCGGACAGGCTGGGACTGAAGCTTTCTTT.

The rearrangement links TRBV28 to TRBJ1-2; 9 bases line up with TRBD1. There are 15 residues in the CDR3. The V and J ends lost 5 bases and 2 bases, in that order; junction bases with no gene match: 6. Per the germline V gene, CDR1 is MDHEN and CDR2 is SYDVKM. The CDR3 DNA reads TGTGCCAGCAGTGTAAGGGGGACAGGGAACTATGGCTACACCTTC. Residues: CASSVRGTGNYGYTF.

The rearrangement joins TRBV18 to TRBJ1-3; D remains unclear. Per germline, CDR1 KGHSH and CDR2 LQKENI. CDR3 length: 15 residues. V was clipped by 6 bases and J by 0 bases, with 12 bases between them. CDR3 nucleotides: TGTGCCAGCTCTCCCCTAGGAAACTCTGGAAACACCATATATTTT. It yields the protein CASSPLGNSGNTIYF.

V is TRBV25-1 and J is TRBJ2-2; 7 positions match TRBD1. This CDR3 comprises 16 residues. V shed 1 base and J 5 bases; nucleotides not matched to a gene: 7. Germline loops: CDR1 MGHDK, CDR2 SYGVNS. CDR3 in DNA: TGTGCCAGCAGTGAATCCCTACACAGGGGAACCGGGGAGCTGTTTTTT. This translates into CASSESLHRGTGELFF.

Written as DNA, the CDR3 is TGTGCCAGCAGCCCCCGGCGTGGACAGGGTGTCAATGAGCAGTTCTTC. Its protein is CASSPRRGQGVNEQFF. The rearrangement links TRBV28 to TRBJ2-1; 8 nucleotides match TRBD1. CDR3 length: 16 residues. Germline V gives CDR1 MDHEN, CDR2 SYDVKM. With V trimmed by 6 bases and J by 6 bases, 13 bases remained unmatched. Full variable domain (missing parts from reference TRBV28 and TRBJ2-1): DVKVTQSSRYLVKRTGEKVFLECVQDMDHENMFWYRQDPGLGLRLIYFSYDVKMKEKGDIPEGYSVSREKKERFSLILESASTNQTSMYLCASSPRRGQGVNEQFFGPGTRLTVL.

The V call is TRBV3-1 (or the pseudogene TRBV3-2), the J call TRBJ2-3; 11 bases align to TRBD2. From germline, CDR1 is LGHDT and CDR2 YNNKEL (reference sequence). Germline trimming cut 3 bases from V and 5 bases from J; bases unmatched to any gene: 7. The CDR3 totals 16 residues. The CDR3 DNA sequence: TGTGCCAGCAGCCACACTAGCGGGGGTTACCAAGATACGCAGTATTTT. Translated, it gives CASSHTSGGYQDTQYF.

This clone occurred once. The rearrangement uses TRBV9 and TRBJ1-3, with TRBD1 identical over 7 bases. Germline V gives CDR1 SGDLS, CDR2 YYNGEE. V trimming: 2 bases; J trimming: 1 base; junction bases outside the gene matches: 3. The length of the CDR3 is 15 residues. The CDR3 region has the DNA TGTGCCAGCAGCGTCCTGACAGGGTCTGGAAACACCATATATTTT. Translation: CASSVLTGSGNTIYF.

J is TRBJ1-6 and V is TRBV4-3; D ambiguous. Trimming pared 0 bases from V and 0 bases from J, leaving 6 bases between. The CDR3 has 16 amino acids. Germline loops: CDR1 LGHNA, CDR2 YSLEER. The CDR3 coding sequence is TGCGCCAGCAGCCAAGAAAAGAGCTCCTATAATTCACCCCTCCACTTT. This codes for CASSQEKSSYNSPLHF.

This clone appeared a few times. The J gene is TRBJ1-5, the V gene TRBV30; 9 bases line up with TRBD1. The V segment lost 1 base and the J segment 7 bases; nucleotides outside the gene matches: 2. The CDR3 sequence is 13 residues long. The germline V gene has CDR1 GTSNPN and CDR2 SVGIG (reference sequence). The CDR3 loop is CAWSGGQGQPQHF. In DNA, the CDR3 is TGTGCCTGGAGTGGGGGACAGGGACAGCCCCAGCATTTT.

The chain recombines TRBV19 with TRBJ1-1; 9 bases match TRBD1. CDR1 and CDR2 (germline): LNHDA, SQIVND (reference sequence). V shed 5 bases and J 0 bases; nucleotides not matched to a gene: 10. This CDR3 spans 17 amino acids. CDR3 sequence reads: CASSFGQGTLMNTEAFF. CDR3 coding DNA: TGTGCCAGTAGTTTCGGACAGGGGACCCTTATGAACACTGAAGCTTTCTTT. Looking up the rest from reference TRBV19 and TRBJ1-1 gives the full variable domain: DGGITQSPKYLFRKEGQNVTLSCEQNLNHDAMYWYRQDPGQGLRLIYYSQIVNDFQKGDIAEGYSVSREKKESFPLTVTSAQKNPTAFYLCASSFGQGTLMNTEAFFGQGTRLTVV.

This clone was observed a few times. The chain uses TRBV12-3 or TRBV12-4 and TRBJ2-3; tentative D call: TRBD1 (5 bases). Trimming took off 5 bases at V and 5 bases at J, with 11 bases between the two ends. This CDR3 region has 13 residues. The CDR3 region is CASSPAGIDTQYF. The CDR3, as DNA: TGTGCCAGCAGTCCCGCAGGGATAGATACGCAGTATTTT.

The genes are TRBV29-1 and TRBJ1-2; 11 positions match TRBD1. V gave up 1 base and J gave up 4 bases; unmatched junction bases: 2. The CDR3 has 14 amino acids. Germline assignment: CDR1 SQVTM and CDR2 ANQGSEA. CDR3 DNA sequence: TGCAGCGTTGAAGCGGGGACAGGGGGCTATGGCTACACCTTC. This gives the protein CSVEAGTGGYGYTF.

This chain uses TRBV5-6 with TRBJ1-2, with 7 bases aligning to TRBD1. With V trimmed by 3 bases and J by 4 bases, 12 bases remained unmatched. The germline V gene encodes CDR1 SGHDT and CDR2 YYEEEE. This CDR3 is 16 amino acids long. The CDR3, as DNA: TGTGCCAGCAGCTGGACTAAGGGACAGTTTTTCTATGGCTACACCTTC. Translated, it gives CASSWTKGQFFYGYTF.

J is TRBJ2-7 and V is TRBV12-5, with D tentatively TRBD1 (6 bases). There are 14 residues in the CDR3. Germline lookup yields CDR1 LGHNT and CDR2 FRNRAP. The V end was cut by 5 bases, the J end by 2 bases, with 13 bases between. The CDR3 region is CASGSKQGTYEQYF. CDR3 bases: TGTGCTAGTGGTAGCAAACAGGGTACCTACGAGCAGTACTTC.

The J gene is TRBJ2-5, the V gene TRBV4-1; weak D call: TRBD2 (5 bases). Per germline, CDR1 MGHRA and CDR2 YSYEKL. The CDR3 covers 15 residues. Trimming removed 1 base from V and 2 bases from J, with 11 bases in between. CDR3: CASSQVSREQETQYF. DNA for the CDR3: TGCGCCAGCAGCCAAGTATCCCGGGAACAAGAGACCCAGTACTTC.

The sample holds a few counts of this clone. The chain joins TRBV9 to TRBJ2-1; TRBD2 aligns across 11 bases. The V and J ends lost 0 bases and 6 bases, in that order; junction bases with no gene match: 8. The CDR3 consists of 17 residues. The germline CDR1 and CDR2 sequences are SGDLS and YYNGEE. The CDR3 DNA sequence: TGTGCCAGCAGCGTAGGTCTCGGGACTAGCGGAGTCAATGAGCAGTTCTTC. Protein sequence: CASSVGLGTSGVNEQFF.

The chain employs TRBV18 and TRBJ2-3; a weak D match, TRBD1 (6 bases). Germline-derived CDR1 and CDR2 are KGHSH and LQKENI. V lost 5 bases and J 2 bases, leaving 14 bases between the germline ends. The CDR3 is made up of 15 amino acids. CDR3 loop: CASSYGQSYTDTQYF. CDR3 bases: TGTGCCAGCTCATACGGACAGTCCTACACAGATACGCAGTATTTT.

J is TRBJ1-5 and V is TRBV19; no reliable D call. CDR1 LNHDA and CDR2 SQIVND come from the germline V gene (reference sequence). CDR3 length: 14 residues. Trimming left V 4 bases short and J 6 bases short, with 13 bases between. DNA of the CDR3: TGTGCCAGTAGTACCCTCCTGGAGAGTCAGCCCCAGCATTTT. Translating gives CASSTLLESQPQHF.

This chain links TRBV19 with TRBJ2-7, with D maybe TRBD1 (6 bases). The CDR3 loop spans 14 amino acids. V was cut by 1 base and J by 6 bases, with 13 bases left in between. CDR1 and CDR2 from the germline V gene are LNHDA and SQIVND (reference sequence). The CDR3 is CASSIGQGTLEQYF. CDR3 nucleotide sequence: TGTGCCAGTAGTATAGGGCAGGGGACCCTCGAGCAGTACTTC.

V is TRBV6-2 or TRBV6-3 and J is TRBJ2-1; TRBD2 agrees at 14 bases. Trimming removed 5 bases from V and 7 bases from J; junction bases left unmatched: 10. The CDR3 covers 17 residues. Germline lookup yields CDR1 MNHEY and CDR2 SVGEGT. The CDR3: CASSPYTGTSGGNEQFF. CDR3 DNA: TGTGCCAGCAGTCCCTACACCGGGACTAGCGGGGGAAATGAGCAGTTCTTC.

The table lists this clone with a count of one. The chain employs TRBV29-1 and TRBJ1-3; D ambiguous. The CDR3 is 14 residues long. Trimming left V 0 bases short and J 0 bases short, with 6 bases between. Looked up from germline, CDR1 is SQVTM and CDR2 is ANQGSEA. The CDR3 region has the DNA TGCAGCGTTGAAGACTCTCTCTCTGGAAACACCATATATTTT. It codes for CSVEDSLSGNTIYF. The whole variable domain, remainder taken from reference TRBV29-1 and TRBJ1-3, is SAVISQKPSRDICQRGTSLTIQCQVDSQVTMMFWYRQQPGQSLTLIATANQGSEATYESGFVIDKFPISRPNLTFSTLTVSNMSPEDSSIYLCSVEDSLSGNTIYFGEGSWLTVV.